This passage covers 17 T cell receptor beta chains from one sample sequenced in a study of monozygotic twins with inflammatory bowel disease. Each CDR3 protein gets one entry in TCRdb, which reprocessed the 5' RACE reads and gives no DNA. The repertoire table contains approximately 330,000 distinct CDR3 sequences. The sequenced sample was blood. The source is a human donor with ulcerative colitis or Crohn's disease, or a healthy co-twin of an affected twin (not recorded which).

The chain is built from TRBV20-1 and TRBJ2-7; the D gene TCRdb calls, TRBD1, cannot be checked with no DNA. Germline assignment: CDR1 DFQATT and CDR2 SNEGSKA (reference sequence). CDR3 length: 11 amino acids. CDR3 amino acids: CSAGRPGEQYF.

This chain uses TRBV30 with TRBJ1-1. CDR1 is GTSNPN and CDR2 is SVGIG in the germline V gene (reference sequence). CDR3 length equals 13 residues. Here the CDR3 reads CAWSGQGITEAFF.

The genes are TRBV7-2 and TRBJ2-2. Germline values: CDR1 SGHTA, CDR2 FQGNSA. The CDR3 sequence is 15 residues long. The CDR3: CASSLLLVHTGELFF.

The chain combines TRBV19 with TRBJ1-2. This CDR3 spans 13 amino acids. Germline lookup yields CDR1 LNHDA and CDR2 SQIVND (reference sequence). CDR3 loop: CASSNREVYGYTF.

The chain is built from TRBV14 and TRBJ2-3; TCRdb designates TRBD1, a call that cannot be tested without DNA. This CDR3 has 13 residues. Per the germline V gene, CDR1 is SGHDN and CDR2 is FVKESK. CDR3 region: CASSRSRSDTQYF.

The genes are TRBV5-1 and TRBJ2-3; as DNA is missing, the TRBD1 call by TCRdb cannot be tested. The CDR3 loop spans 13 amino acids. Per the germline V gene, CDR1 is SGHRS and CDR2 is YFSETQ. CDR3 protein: CASSPVPGDTQYF.

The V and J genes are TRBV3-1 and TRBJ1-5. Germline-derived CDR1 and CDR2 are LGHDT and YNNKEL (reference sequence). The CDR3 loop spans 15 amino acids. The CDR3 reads CASSQEVGGGQPQHF.

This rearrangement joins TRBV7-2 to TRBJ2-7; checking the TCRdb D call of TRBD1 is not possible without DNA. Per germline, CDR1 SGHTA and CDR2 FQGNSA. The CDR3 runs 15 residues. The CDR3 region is CASSLMGQGFYEQYF. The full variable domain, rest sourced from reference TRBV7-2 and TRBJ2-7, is GAGVSQSPSNKVTEKGKDVELRCDPISGHTALYWYRQSLGQGLEFLIYFQGNSAPDKSGLPSDRFSAERTGGSVSTLTIQRTQQEDSAVYLCASSLMGQGFYEQYFGPGTRLTVT.

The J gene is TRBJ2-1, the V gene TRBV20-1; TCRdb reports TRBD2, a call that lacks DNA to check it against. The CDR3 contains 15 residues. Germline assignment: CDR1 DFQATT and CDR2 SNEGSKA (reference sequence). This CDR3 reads CSARLAGGPGNEQFF.

The CDR3 loop is CASSYRQENTEAFF. The rearrangement links TRBV5-1 to TRBJ1-1. CDR3 length: 14 amino acids. CDR1 is SGHRS and CDR2 is YFSETQ in the germline V gene.

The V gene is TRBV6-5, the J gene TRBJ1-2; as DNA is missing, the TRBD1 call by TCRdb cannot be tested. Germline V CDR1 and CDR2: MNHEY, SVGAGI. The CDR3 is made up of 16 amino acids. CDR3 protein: CASSYSGHSEGYGYTF.

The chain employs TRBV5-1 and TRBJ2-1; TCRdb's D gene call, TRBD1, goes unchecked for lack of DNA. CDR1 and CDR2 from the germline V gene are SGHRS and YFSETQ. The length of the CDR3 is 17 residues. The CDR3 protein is CASSLVFVGTDYNEQFF.

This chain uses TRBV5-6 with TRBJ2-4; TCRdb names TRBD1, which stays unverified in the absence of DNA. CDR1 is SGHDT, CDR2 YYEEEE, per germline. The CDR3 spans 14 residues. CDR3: CASSFTGSKNIQYF.

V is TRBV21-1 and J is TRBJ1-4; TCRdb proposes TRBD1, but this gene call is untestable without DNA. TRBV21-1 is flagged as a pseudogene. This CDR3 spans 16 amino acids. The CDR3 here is CASSKEGRETNEKLFF.

CDR3 loop: CATSDSDQLGDEQFF. This chain connects TRBV24-1 to TRBJ2-1. The length of the CDR3 is 15 residues. Germline V gene sequence: CDR1 KGHDR, CDR2 SFDVKD.

The CDR3 sequence is CASSSGQLSSYNEQFF. The chain employs TRBV12-3 or TRBV12-4 and TRBJ2-1; TCRdb's assignment of TRBD1 cannot be checked, as there is no DNA. This CDR3 spans 16 amino acids.

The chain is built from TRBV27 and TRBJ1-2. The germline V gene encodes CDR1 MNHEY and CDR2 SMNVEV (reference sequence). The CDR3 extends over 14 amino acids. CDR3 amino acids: CASSLSGPYEGYTF.